Following are 29 T cell receptor beta chains from one sample sequenced in a study of T cells expressing NK-cell markers. After re-calling the 5' RACE reads, TCRdb lists one entry per CDR3 protein, DNA absent. In all, the sample yields about 170,000 distinct CDR3 sequences. Sequencing used blood T cells: a sorted CD56 or NKG2C T cell subset, CD4+ or CD8+ T cells, or bulk PBMC T cells (not recorded which). All receptors derive from a man aged 18 to 69 in good health.

The chain combines TRBV15 with TRBJ2-4; TCRdb proposes TRBD1, but this gene call is untestable without DNA. CDR1 is LNHNV and CDR2 is YYDKDF in the germline V gene (reference sequence). This CDR3 is 15 amino acids long. CDR3 region: CATSRDREAKNIQYF.

The genes are TRBV27 and TRBJ2-2. CDR3 length equals 14 residues. Germline values: CDR1 MNHEY, CDR2 SMNVEV (reference sequence). The CDR3 is CASSLIFDTGELFF.

The chain combines TRBV29-1 with TRBJ2-7. CDR3 length equals 12 residues. Germline V gene lookup returns CDR1 SQVTM and CDR2 ANQGSEA. CDR3 loop: CSVPGERYEQYF.

J is TRBJ1-2 and V is TRBV24-1; TCRdb names TRBD1, which stays unverified in the absence of DNA. CDR3 length: 13 residues. The germline V gene has CDR1 KGHDR and CDR2 SFDVKD. CDR3 sequence: CATSDSGWSGYTF.

V usage is TRBV4-1 and J usage is TRBJ2-2; absent DNA, TCRdb's TRBD1 call cannot be checked. The CDR3 has 16 residues. From germline, CDR1 is MGHRA and CDR2 YSYEKL. CDR3 region: CASSLKPAGGTGELFF.

The chain joins TRBV7-9 to TRBJ1-1; without DNA, the TCRdb call of TRBD1 cannot be checked. The CDR3 covers 17 residues. Germline V gives CDR1 SEHNR, CDR2 FQNEAQ (reference sequence). CDR3 residues: CASSLAAQGPRNTEAFF. The variable domain in full, with the rest retrieved from reference TRBV7-9 and TRBJ1-1, is DTGVSQNPRHKITKRGQNVTFRCDPISEHNRLYWYRQTLGQGPEFLTYFQNEAQLEKSRLLSDRFSAERPKGSFSTLEIQRTEQGDSAMYLCASSLAAQGPRNTEAFFGQGTRLTVV.

The rearrangement links TRBV9 to TRBJ1-2. The CDR3 loop spans 16 amino acids. Germline CDR1 and CDR2: SGDLS and YYNGEE. This chain's CDR3 is CASSVQRQGRDYGYTF.

V usage is TRBV4-1 and J usage is TRBJ2-7; the TRBD1 assignment by TCRdb is unverifiable without DNA. The CDR3 has 14 amino acids. Germline V gene lookup returns CDR1 MGHRA and CDR2 YSYEKL. The CDR3 spells CASSQGVRTYEQYF.

This rearrangement joins TRBV27 to TRBJ2-3; TCRdb's D call of TRBD2 is untestable without DNA. The germline CDR1 and CDR2 sequences are MNHEY and SMNVEV (reference sequence). The CDR3 length is 16 residues. The CDR3 protein is CASSWTSGTKTDTQYF.

The V call is TRBV18, the J call TRBJ1-5; no DNA is available, so the TRBD1 call from TCRdb remains unchecked. Germline V gene data show CDR1 as KGHSH and CDR2 as LQKENI. The CDR3 is 16 amino acids. This CDR3 reads CASSPTDRAPNQPQHF.

This chain connects TRBV19 to TRBJ1-1. Per the germline V gene, CDR1 is LNHDA and CDR2 is SQIVND (reference sequence). This CDR3 has 14 residues. CDR3 protein: CASSTMGIDTEAFF.

The chain has TRBV6-5 and TRBJ2-6. The germline CDR1 and CDR2 sequences are MNHEY and SVGAGI. This CDR3 contains 14 residues. CDR3 residues: CASSYKAGANVLTF.

The chain is built from TRBV5-8 and TRBJ2-3; the TRBD1 assignment by TCRdb is unverifiable without DNA. The CDR3 is 16 residues long. Germline CDR1 reads SGHTS; CDR2 reads YDEGEE. The CDR3 reads CASSLADRVLSDTQYF. The full variable domain, its missing parts supplied by reference TRBV5-8 and TRBJ2-3, is EAGVTQSPTHLIKTRGQQATLRCSPISGHTSVYWYQQALGLGLQFLLWYDEGEERNRGNFPPRFSGRQFPNYSSELNVNALELEDSALYLCASSLADRVLSDTQYFGPGTRLTVL.

The J gene is TRBJ2-5, the V gene TRBV7-9. CDR3 length: 13 amino acids. Germline loops: CDR1 SEHNR, CDR2 FQNEAQ (reference sequence). This chain's CDR3 is CASSAAVQETQYF.

The CDR3 loop is CASSHFATSGGGPEQYF. The V call is TRBV14, the J call TRBJ2-7; TCRdb's D gene call, TRBD2, goes unchecked for lack of DNA. This CDR3 contains 17 residues. The germline V gene has CDR1 SGHDN and CDR2 FVKESK.

The V call is TRBV5-5, the J call TRBJ2-1; with no DNA, the TCRdb D assignment of TRBD1 cannot be verified. This CDR3 region has 14 residues. Germline V lookup: CDR1 SGHKS, CDR2 YYEKEE (reference sequence). The CDR3 loop reads CASSRHDRNNEQFF.

The chain has TRBV6-1 and TRBJ1-2; the TRBD1 assignment by TCRdb is unverifiable without DNA. Germline V gene sequence: CDR1 MNHNS, CDR2 SASEGT. This CDR3 is 13 amino acids long. The CDR3 here is CASFGLRGAGYTF.

This sequence joins TRBV19 and TRBJ2-3; without DNA, the TCRdb call of TRBD2 cannot be checked. The CDR3 contains 14 residues. Germline CDR1 LNHDA, CDR2 SQIVND (reference sequence). CDR3 loop: CASSTAGGFDTQYF.

The J gene is TRBJ1-4, the V gene TRBV15. CDR1 LNHNV and CDR2 YYDKDF come from the germline V gene (reference sequence). CDR3 length: 12 residues. The CDR3 sequence: CAFRDFNEKLFF.

This chain links TRBV4-2 with TRBJ2-7. The CDR3 has 14 amino acids. Per the germline V gene, CDR1 is LGHNA and CDR2 is YNFKEQ. This CDR3 is CASSQDTAGYEQYF.

The chain employs TRBV6-1 and TRBJ2-1; the TCRdb call, TRBD2, lacks DNA for checking. This CDR3 spans 11 amino acids. Germline V gene sequence: CDR1 MNHNS, CDR2 SASEGT. The CDR3 here is CALALYNEQFF.

V usage is TRBV20-1 and J usage is TRBJ2-1; lacking DNA, the TRBD1 call made by TCRdb goes unchecked. This CDR3 is 16 amino acids long. Germline CDR1 is DFQATT and CDR2 is SNEGSKA (reference sequence). The CDR3 region is CSARDGAGGIYNEQFF.

V and J are TRBV2 and TRBJ2-5. The CDR3 has 12 residues. Germline V lookup: CDR1 SNHLY, CDR2 FYNNEI. This chain's CDR3 is CASSEGWGTQYF.

The V gene is TRBV11-2, the J gene TRBJ2-5; the D call of TRBD1 rests on TCRdb alone, since no DNA is present to check it. This CDR3 region has 15 residues. Germline V gene sequence: CDR1 SGHAT, CDR2 FQNNGV. CDR3 sequence reads: CASRGSRGAQETQYF.

This chain connects TRBV5-6 to TRBJ2-3; TCRdb designates TRBD1, a call that cannot be tested without DNA. This CDR3 is built from 15 residues. Looked up from germline, CDR1 is SGHDT and CDR2 is YYEEEE. This chain's CDR3 is CASSSWATGADTQYF.

V usage is TRBV28 and J usage is TRBJ2-7. The CDR3 length is 15 residues. Germline V gene data show CDR1 as MDHEN and CDR2 as SYDVKM. This CDR3 reads CASSVLSVRTYEQYF. Supplemented by reference TRBV28 and TRBJ2-7, the full variable domain reads DVKVTQSSRYLVKRTGEKVFLECVQDMDHENMFWYRQDPGLGLRLIYFSYDVKMKEKGDIPEGYSVSREKKERFSLILESASTNQTSMYLCASSVLSVRTYEQYFGPGTRLTVT.

The V call is TRBV27, the J call TRBJ2-5; TCRdb names TRBD1, which stays unverified in the absence of DNA. CDR3 length equals 19 residues. CDR1 MNHEY and CDR2 SMNVEV come from the germline V gene (reference sequence). The CDR3 loop is CASSLSGAVWGGPRETQYF.

The chain is built from TRBV6-1 and TRBJ1-2; the TRBD1 assignment by TCRdb is unverifiable without DNA. Germline V gene data show CDR1 as MNHNS and CDR2 as SASEGT. This CDR3 comprises 14 residues. Here the CDR3 reads CASSVSGTAYGYTF.

The rearrangement joins TRBV4-1 to TRBJ2-1; lacking DNA, the TRBD1 call made by TCRdb goes unchecked. The CDR3 has 15 residues. Germline V lookup: CDR1 MGHRA, CDR2 YSYEKL. The CDR3 spells CASSHDGHFDNEQFF.